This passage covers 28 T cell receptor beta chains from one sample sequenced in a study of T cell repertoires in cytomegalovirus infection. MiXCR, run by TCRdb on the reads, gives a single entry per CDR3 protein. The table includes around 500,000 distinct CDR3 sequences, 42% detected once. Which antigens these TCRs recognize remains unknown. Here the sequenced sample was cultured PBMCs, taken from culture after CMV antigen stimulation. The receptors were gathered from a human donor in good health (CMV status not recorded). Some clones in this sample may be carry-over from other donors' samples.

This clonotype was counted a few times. The CDR3 region is CASSLEAGRWETQYF. The CDR3 region has the DNA TGTGCCAGCAGTTTAGAGGCAGGGCGGTGGGAGACCCAGTACTTC. The chain combines TRBV12-3 or TRBV12-4 with TRBJ2-5; TRBD1 is a possible D gene (5 bases). CDR3 length equals 15 residues. V was pared by 1 base and J by 5 bases, with 14 bases between.

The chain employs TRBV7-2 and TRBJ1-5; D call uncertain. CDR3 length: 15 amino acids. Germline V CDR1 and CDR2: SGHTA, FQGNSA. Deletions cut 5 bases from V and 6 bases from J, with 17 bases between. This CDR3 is CASSPDSGEGQPQHF. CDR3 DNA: TGTGCCAGCAGCCCTGACTCCGGTGAGGGTCAGCCCCAGCATTTT. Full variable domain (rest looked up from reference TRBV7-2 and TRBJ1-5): GAGVSQSPSNKVTEKGKDVELRCDPISGHTALYWYRQSLGQGLEFLIYFQGNSAPDKSGLPSDRFSAERTGGSVSTLTIQRTQQEDSAVYLCASSPDSGEGQPQHFGDGTRLSIL.

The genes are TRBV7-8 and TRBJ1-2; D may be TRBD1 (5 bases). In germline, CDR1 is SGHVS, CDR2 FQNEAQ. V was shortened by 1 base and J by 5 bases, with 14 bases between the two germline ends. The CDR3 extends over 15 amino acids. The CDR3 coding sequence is TGTGCCAGCAGCTTAGATCAGGGCCGATCGTATGGCTACACCTTC. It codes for CASSLDQGRSYGYTF.

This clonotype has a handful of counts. In DNA form, the CDR3 reads TGTGCCAGTAGTATTGCGGGAGGGCCAAATGAGCAGTTCTTC. Its translation: CASSIAGGPNEQFF. The chain employs TRBV19 and TRBJ2-1, with 9 bases matching TRBD2. Per the germline V gene, CDR1 is LNHDA and CDR2 is SQIVND (reference sequence). This CDR3 is built from 14 residues. V shed 3 bases and J 7 bases; nucleotides not matched to a gene: 4.

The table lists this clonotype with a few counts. The CDR3 coding sequence is TGTGCCAGCAGCCCGTTCTCCCCTGAAGCTTTCTTT. Translated: CASSPFSPEAFF. J is TRBJ1-1 and V is TRBV6-6; no clear D. The CDR3 is 12 residues long. Germline V gene sequence: CDR1 MNHNY, CDR2 SVGAGI (reference sequence). V lost 6 bases, J lost 6 bases, and 11 bases lay in between.

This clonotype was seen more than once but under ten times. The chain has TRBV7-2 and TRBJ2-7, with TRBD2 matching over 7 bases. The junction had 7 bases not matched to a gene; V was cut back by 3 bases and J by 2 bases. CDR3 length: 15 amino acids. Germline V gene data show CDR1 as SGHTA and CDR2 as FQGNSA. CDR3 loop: CASSFIAGGTYEQYF. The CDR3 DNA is TGTGCCAGCAGCTTTATAGCGGGCGGTACCTACGAGCAGTACTTC.

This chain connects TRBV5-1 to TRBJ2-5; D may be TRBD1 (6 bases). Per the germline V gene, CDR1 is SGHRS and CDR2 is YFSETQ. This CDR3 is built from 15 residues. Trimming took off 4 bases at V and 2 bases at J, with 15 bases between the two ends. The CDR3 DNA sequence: TGCGCCAGCAGCCCGTCGGGACACCCTCAAGAGACCCAGTACTTC. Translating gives CASSPSGHPQETQYF.

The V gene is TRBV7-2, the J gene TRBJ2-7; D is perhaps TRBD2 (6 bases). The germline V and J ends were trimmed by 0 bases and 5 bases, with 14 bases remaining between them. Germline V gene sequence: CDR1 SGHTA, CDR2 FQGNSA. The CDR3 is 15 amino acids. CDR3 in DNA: TGTGCCAGCAGCTTAGCGGGGAGGACGGGGGACGAGCAGTACTTC. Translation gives CASSLAGRTGDEQYF.

CDR3 nucleotides: TGTGCCAGCTCACCTTGGGAAGTGAGCTATGGCTACACCTTC. It translates to CASSPWEVSYGYTF. The J gene is TRBJ1-2, the V gene TRBV18; D is ambiguous. The CDR3 totals 14 residues. Per the germline V gene, CDR1 is KGHSH and CDR2 is LQKENI. V was trimmed by 3 bases and J by 4 bases, leaving 12 bases between them.

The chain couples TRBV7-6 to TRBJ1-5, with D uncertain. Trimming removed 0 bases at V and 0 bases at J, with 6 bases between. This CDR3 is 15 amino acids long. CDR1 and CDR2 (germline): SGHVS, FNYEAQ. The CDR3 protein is CASSLAADSNQPQHF. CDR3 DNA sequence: TGTGCCAGCAGCTTAGCGGCCGATAGCAATCAGCCCCAGCATTTT.

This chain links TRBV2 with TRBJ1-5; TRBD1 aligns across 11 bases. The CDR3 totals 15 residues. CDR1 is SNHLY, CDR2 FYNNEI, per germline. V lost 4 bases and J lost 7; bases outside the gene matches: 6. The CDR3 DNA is TGTGCCAGCAGTGCCCGGACAGGGGGCCGACAGCCCCAGCATTTT. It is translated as CASSARTGGRQPQHF.

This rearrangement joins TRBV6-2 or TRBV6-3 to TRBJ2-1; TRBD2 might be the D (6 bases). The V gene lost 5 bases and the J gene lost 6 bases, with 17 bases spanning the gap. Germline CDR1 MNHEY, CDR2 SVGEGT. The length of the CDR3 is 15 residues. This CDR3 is CASSRLDAISNEQFF. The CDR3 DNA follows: TGTGCCAGCAGTAGACTAGACGCGATTTCCAATGAGCAGTTCTTC.

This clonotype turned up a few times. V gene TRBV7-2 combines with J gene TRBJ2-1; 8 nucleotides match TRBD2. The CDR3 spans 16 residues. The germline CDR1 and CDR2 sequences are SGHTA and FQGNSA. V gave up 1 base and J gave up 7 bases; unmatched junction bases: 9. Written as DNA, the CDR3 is TGTGCCAGCAGCTTAGTGTGGGCGGGGGGTGGAAATGAGCAGTTCTTC. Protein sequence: CASSLVWAGGGNEQFF.

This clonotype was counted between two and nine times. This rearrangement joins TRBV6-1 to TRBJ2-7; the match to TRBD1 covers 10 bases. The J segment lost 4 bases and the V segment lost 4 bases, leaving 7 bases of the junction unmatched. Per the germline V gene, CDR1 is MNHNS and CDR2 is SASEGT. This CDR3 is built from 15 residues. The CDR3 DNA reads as TGTGCCAGCAGTGTATGGGACAGGGGAACTTACGAGCAGTACTTC. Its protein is CASSVWDRGTYEQYF.

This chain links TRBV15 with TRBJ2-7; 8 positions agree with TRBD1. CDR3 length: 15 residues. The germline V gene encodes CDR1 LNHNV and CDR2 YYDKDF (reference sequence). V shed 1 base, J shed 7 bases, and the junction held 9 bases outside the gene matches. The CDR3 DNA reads TGTGCCACCAGCAGAGGGACAGGGCGGGTGGAAGAGCAGTACTTC. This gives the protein CATSRGTGRVEEQYF.

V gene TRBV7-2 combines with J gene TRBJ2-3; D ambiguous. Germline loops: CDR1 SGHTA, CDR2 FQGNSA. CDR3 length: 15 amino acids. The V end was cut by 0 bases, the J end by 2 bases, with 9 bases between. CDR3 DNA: TGTGCCAGCAGCTTAGCGGTCATTTCCACAGATACGCAGTATTTT. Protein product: CASSLAVISTDTQYF.

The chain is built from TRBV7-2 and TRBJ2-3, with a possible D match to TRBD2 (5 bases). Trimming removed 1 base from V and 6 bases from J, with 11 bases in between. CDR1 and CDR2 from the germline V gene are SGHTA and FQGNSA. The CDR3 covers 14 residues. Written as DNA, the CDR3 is TGTGCCAGCAGCTTAGTTCCCCGCGGGGATACGCAGTATTTT. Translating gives CASSLVPRGDTQYF.

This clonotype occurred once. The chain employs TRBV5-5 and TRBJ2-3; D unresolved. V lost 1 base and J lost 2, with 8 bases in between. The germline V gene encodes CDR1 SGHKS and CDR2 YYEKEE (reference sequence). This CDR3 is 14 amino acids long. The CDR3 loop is CASSLLHLTDTQYF. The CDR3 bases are TGTGCCAGCAGCTTGCTACATCTCACAGATACGCAGTATTTT.

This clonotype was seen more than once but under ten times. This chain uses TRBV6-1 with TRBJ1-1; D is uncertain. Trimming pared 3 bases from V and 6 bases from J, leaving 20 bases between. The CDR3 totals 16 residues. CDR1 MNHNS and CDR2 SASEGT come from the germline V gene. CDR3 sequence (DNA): TGTGCCAGCAGTGAGTACGGGCACGTGAGGGCCGCTGAAGCTTTCTTT. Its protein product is CASSEYGHVRAAEAFF.

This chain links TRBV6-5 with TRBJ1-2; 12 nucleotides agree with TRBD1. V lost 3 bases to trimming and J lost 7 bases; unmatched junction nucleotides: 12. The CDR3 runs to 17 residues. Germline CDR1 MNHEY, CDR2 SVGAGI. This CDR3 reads CASSYKGQGAFHGGYTF. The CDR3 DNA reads TGTGCCAGCAGTTATAAGGGACAGGGGGCGTTCCATGGTGGCTACACCTTC.

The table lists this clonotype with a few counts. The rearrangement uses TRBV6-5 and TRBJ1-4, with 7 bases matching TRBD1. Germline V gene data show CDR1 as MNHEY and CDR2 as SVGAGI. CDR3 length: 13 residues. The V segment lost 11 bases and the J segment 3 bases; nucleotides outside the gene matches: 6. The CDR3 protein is CAGATGPNEKLFF. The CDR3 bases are TGTGCCGGAGCGACAGGGCCTAATGAAAAACTGTTTTTT.

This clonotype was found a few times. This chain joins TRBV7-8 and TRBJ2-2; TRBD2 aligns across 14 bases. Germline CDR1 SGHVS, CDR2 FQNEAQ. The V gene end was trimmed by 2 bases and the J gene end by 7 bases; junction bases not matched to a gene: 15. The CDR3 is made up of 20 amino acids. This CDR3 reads CASSLSKPGLAGVHGGELFF. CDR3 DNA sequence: TGTGCCAGCAGCTTAAGCAAACCGGGACTAGCGGGAGTTCACGGCGGGGAGCTGTTTTTT.

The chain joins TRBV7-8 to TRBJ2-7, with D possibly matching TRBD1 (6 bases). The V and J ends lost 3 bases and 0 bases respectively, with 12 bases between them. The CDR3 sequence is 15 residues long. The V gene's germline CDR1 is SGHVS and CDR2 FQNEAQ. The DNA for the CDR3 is TGTGCCAGCAGCTTCCTGCAGGGGAACTCCTACGAGCAGTACTTC. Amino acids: CASSFLQGNSYEQYF.

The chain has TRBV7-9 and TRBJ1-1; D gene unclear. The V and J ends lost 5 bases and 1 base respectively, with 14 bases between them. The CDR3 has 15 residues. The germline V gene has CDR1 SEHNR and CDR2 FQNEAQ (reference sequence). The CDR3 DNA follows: TGTGCCAGCAGCCGGGGTAGCGCAGCGAACACTGAAGCTTTCTTT. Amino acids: CASSRGSAANTEAFF. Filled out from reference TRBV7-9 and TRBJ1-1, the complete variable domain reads DTGVSQNPRHKITKRGQNVTFRCDPISEHNRLYWYRQTLGQGPEFLTYFQNEAQLEKSRLLSDRFSAERPKGSFSTLEIQRTEQGDSAMYLCASSRGSAANTEAFFGQGTRLTVV.

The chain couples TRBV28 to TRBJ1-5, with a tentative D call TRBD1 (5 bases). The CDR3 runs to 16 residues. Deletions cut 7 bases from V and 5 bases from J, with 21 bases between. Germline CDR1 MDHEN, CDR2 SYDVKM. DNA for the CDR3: TGTGCCAGCACCCCTCGGGACCTAAACGGCGATCAGCCCCAGCATTTT. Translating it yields CASTPRDLNGDQPQHF.

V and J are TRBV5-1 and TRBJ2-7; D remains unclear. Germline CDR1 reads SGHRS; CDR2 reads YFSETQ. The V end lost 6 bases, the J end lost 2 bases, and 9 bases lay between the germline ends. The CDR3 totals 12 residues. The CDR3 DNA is TGCGCCAGCACCGGACGGACCTACGAGCAGTACTTC. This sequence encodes CASTGRTYEQYF.

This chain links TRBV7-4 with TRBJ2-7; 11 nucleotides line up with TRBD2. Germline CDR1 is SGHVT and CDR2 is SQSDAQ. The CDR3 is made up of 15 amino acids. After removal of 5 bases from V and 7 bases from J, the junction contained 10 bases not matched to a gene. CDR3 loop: CASSPTLAGGKEQYF. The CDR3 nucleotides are TGTGCCAGCAGCCCGACTCTAGCGGGGGGTAAAGAGCAGTACTTC.

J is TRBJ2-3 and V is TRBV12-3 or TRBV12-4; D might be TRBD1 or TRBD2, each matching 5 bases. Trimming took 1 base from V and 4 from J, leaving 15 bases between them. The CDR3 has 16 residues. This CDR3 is CASSLGGAGEADTQYF. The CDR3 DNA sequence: TGTGCCAGCAGTTTAGGAGGGGCAGGAGAGGCAGATACGCAGTATTTT.